This TCR beta chain is drawn from a study of cytomegalovirus exposure and HLA in healthy donors. Across the study: In an early release, HLA-typed donors contributed tens of millions of unique TCR sequences.

In the case of this clone: What it binds is unknown.

The PCR was carried out with 60 Vbeta primers and 13 Jbeta primers. The method was immunoSEQ multiplex PCR; TCRdb's version includes in-frame clones alone and lacks a portion of them. The sample carries about 99,000 clones, more than 75% recorded once. The study's findings and limits: A later analysis appeared to link common viral pathogens to several of the most significant clusters.

The CDR3 is made up of 15 amino acids. Trimming pared 2 bases from V and 1 base from J, leaving 9 bases between. Germline CDR1 SGHDT, CDR2 YYEEEE. The sample taken for sequencing was PBMCs. The V gene is TRBV5-6, the J gene TRBJ2-2; the D is unclear. The receptor's source is a woman aged 40 to 50 in good health and CMV-seronegative. CDR3 nucleotides: TGTGCCAGCAGCTTTATAGAACGGAACACCGGGGAGCTGTTTTTT. This sequence encodes CASSFIERNTGELFF. Full variable domain (missing parts from reference TRBV5-6 and TRBJ2-2): DAGVTQSPTHLIKTRGQQVTLRCSPKSGHDTVSWYQQALGQGPQFIFQYYEEEERQRGNFPDRFSGHQFPNYSSELNVNALLLGDSALYLCASSFIERNTGELFFGEGSRLTVL.